The 20 T cell receptor beta chains below come from one sample, sequenced in a study of tissue T cells after allogeneic stem cell transplantation. The protocol was immunoSEQ multiplex PCR, while the TCRdb copy is restricted to in-frame clones and leaves out a portion. In the table there are about 21,000 clones, 69% of which are singletons. The source material was blood. The receptors shown here come from a female BALB/c mouse in good health. This line is of MHC haplotype H2-d.

Regarding this clone: All gene names here are mouse names. Here the CDR3 reads CASSQESGVYAEQFF. CDR3 DNA (partial): TGTGCCAGCAGCCAAGAGTCCGGGGTCTATGCTGAGCAGTTC. The J gene is TRBJ2-1, the V gene TRBV5; D is unclear. The CDR3 end falls 1 residue outside the read, so it is completed with the germline J gene. This CDR3 comprises 15 residues. The V end was cut by 0 bases, the J end by 3 bases, with 9 bases between. CDR1 is LGHNA, CDR2 YNLKQL, per germline (reference sequence).

Notes on this clone: Here the gene names and germline are mouse. The read falls 1 residue short of the CDR3 end, and the missing part is taken from the germline J gene. The same CDR3 can be traced to other DNA sequences in this sample. The gene calls are TRBV2 and TRBJ1-3, with D possibly TRBD1 on 5 matching bases. In germline, CDR1 is LGHNA, CDR2 YSYQKL. V lost 0 bases and J lost 3, with 6 bases in between. CDR3 length: 14 residues. CDR3 region: CASSQDQGGNTLYF. CDR3 bases read: TGTGCCAGCAGCCAAGATCAGGGTGGAAATACGCTCTAT.

Comments on this clone: Gene names and germline match the mouse. The sequenced part of the CDR3 DNA is TGTGCCAGCGCCCGACAAGCCTATAATTCGCCCCTCTAC. This translates into CASARQAYNSPLY. The full CDR3 sequence reads CASARQAYNSPLYF. V usage is TRBV13-2 and J usage is TRBJ1-6, with unresolved D. The read falls 1 residue short of the CDR3 end, and the missing part is taken from the germline J gene. TRBJ1-6 is recorded as an ORF, its role being uncertain. CDR1 and CDR2 (germline): NNHNN, SYGAGS (reference sequence). The CDR3 has 14 residues. Trimming shortened V by 6 bases and J by 2 bases, and 9 bases separated the two germline ends.

As concerns this clone: The gene symbols are mouse symbols. The read halts 1 residue ahead of the CDR3 end, with the missing end drawn from the germline J gene. V is TRBV13-3 and J is TRBJ1-2, with a tentative D call TRBD1 (5 bases). V shed 1 base and J shed 0 bases, with 10 bases lying between them. The CDR3 length is 15 residues. The V gene's germline CDR1 is NNHDY and CDR2 SYVADS. CDR3 DNA, as far as it was read: TGTGCCAGCAGTGATTCCGGACATTCAAACTCCGACTACACC. It is translated as CASSDSGHSNSDYT. The full CDR3 protein reads CASSDSGHSNSDYTF.

A note on this clone: Any gene name here is a mouse gene name. Read data end 1 residue before the CDR3 end; the end is taken from the germline J gene. The V gene is TRBV29, the J gene TRBJ2-5; 9 nucleotides align to TRBD2. Germline CDR1 MSHET, CDR2 SYDVDS. V gave up 3 bases and J gave up 8 bases; unmatched junction bases: 6. This CDR3 has 14 amino acids. The CDR3 sequence is CASSFLGLGSTQYF. The sequenced CDR3 bases are TGTGCTAGCAGTTTCCTCGGACTGGGGAGCACCCAGTAC.

Regarding this clone: Gene names refer to mouse genes. Read data end 1 residue before the CDR3 end; the end is taken from the germline J gene. The chain is built from TRBV14 and TRBJ1-1; 9 positions agree with TRBD1. This CDR3 is 14 amino acids long. V trimming: 1 base; J trimming: 4 bases; junction bases outside the gene matches: 2. Germline values: CDR1 SGHDT, CDR2 FRDEAV. The CDR3 protein is CASSFTGGGTEVFF. CDR3 DNA, as far as it was read: TGTGCCAGCAGTTTCACAGGGGGCGGCACAGAAGTCTTC.

In regard to this clone: Gene names and germline match the mouse. The read ends 1 residue early relative to the CDR3; the germline J gene fills the gap. The V gene is TRBV5, the J gene TRBJ2-2, with 10 bases that match TRBD2. Germline V gene lookup returns CDR1 LGHNA and CDR2 YNLKQL (reference sequence). This CDR3 spans 16 amino acids. Unmatched junction bases numbered 4, after V lost 2 bases and J lost 4 bases. CDR3 sequence reads: CASSQKTGGSTGQLYF. The covered CDR3 bases are TGTGCCAGCAGCCAAAAGACTGGGGGGAGCACCGGGCAGCTCTAC.

A few counts support this clone. Gene names refer to mouse genes. The read falls 1 residue short of the CDR3 end, and the missing part is taken from the germline J gene. The V gene is TRBV31, the J gene TRBJ2-7; perhaps TRBD1 as D (5 bases). This CDR3 has 14 amino acids. The germline gives CDR1 GKSSPN, CDR2 SITVG. V lost 0 bases to trimming and J lost 0 bases, with 9 bases between them. CDR3 sequence: CAWSLPRVSYEQYF. The CDR3 DNA, read in part, is TGTGCCTGGAGTCTACCCAGGGTCTCCTATGAACAGTAC.

Concerning this clone itself: All gene names here are mouse names. The read finishes 1 residue shy of the CDR3 end, and the germline J gene is used to complete it. V usage is TRBV2 and J usage is TRBJ2-3, with D uncertain. V was shortened by 3 bases and J by 1 base, with 2 bases between the two germline ends. CDR1 LGHNA and CDR2 YSYQKL come from the germline V gene. The CDR3 spans 12 residues. CDR3 sequence reads: CASSQGAETLYF. The DNA read from the CDR3 is TGTGCCAGCAGCCAGGGTGCAGAAACGCTGTAT.

Details on this clone: Gene names are the mouse ones. CDR3 bases read: TGTGCCAGCAGCCTCACGACAGGGGGCGAGGGGGCTCCGCTT. Its translation: CASSLTTGGEGAPL. The whole CDR3 protein reads CASSLTTGGEGAPLF. V and J are TRBV2 and TRBJ1-5; 10 bases agree with TRBD1. Read coverage stops 1 residue before the CDR3 terminus; the germline J gene supplies the remainder. CDR1 is LGHNA and CDR2 is YSYQKL in the germline V gene. V was pared by 4 bases and J by 9 bases, with 9 bases of the junction left unmatched. This CDR3 spans 15 amino acids.

On this clone itself: Gene names are the mouse ones. The CDR3 sequence is CASSDAGGRRNTLYF. Partial CDR3 DNA: TGTGCCAGCAGTGATGCCGGGGGGCGGCGGAACACCTTGTAC. The V call is TRBV13-1, the J call TRBJ2-4; weak D call: TRBD2 (7 bases). The CDR3 end is not reached by the read, which stops 1 residue before it; the germline J gene fills it in. The CDR3 is 15 residues long. Germline-derived CDR1 and CDR2 are NSHNY and SYGAGN. Deletions cut 0 bases from V and 6 bases from J, with 14 bases between.

On this clone: The germline and genes are mouse ones. The read falls 1 residue short of the CDR3 end, and the missing part is taken from the germline J gene. The rearrangement uses TRBV29 and TRBJ2-4; 9 bases are a match to TRBD1. Germline V gene lookup returns CDR1 MSHET and CDR2 SYDVDS. Trimming cost V 4 bases and J 3 bases; bases outside gene matches: 5. This CDR3 spans 15 amino acids. CDR3 DNA (partial): TGTGCTAGCAGTTCGGGACAGGGTGGCCAAAACACCTTGTAC. Its translation is CASSSGQGGQNTLY. In full, the CDR3 reads CASSSGQGGQNTLYF.

This clone was seen only a few times. The genes are named according to mouse. Sequencing ends 1 residue short of the CDR3 end; the germline J gene provides the rest. V is TRBV29 and J is TRBJ2-7; perhaps TRBD1 as D (7 bases). CDR1 is MSHET and CDR2 is SYDVDS in the germline V gene. V dropped 3 bases and J dropped 4 bases, with 13 bases sitting between them. The CDR3 spans 14 residues. The CDR3 DNA, read in part, is TGTGCTAGCAGTTTTGGGCAGGGGGGTTATGAACAGTAC. This sequence encodes CASSFGQGGYEQY. The full CDR3 protein reads CASSFGQGGYEQYF.

On this clone itself: The genes and germline here are from mouse. The read ends 1 residue before the CDR3 terminus; that terminus is restored from the germline J gene. J is TRBJ2-5 and V is TRBV13-3, with D perhaps matching TRBD1 (7 bases). V dropped 0 bases and J dropped 1 base, with 9 bases sitting between them. The CDR3 totals 15 residues. Germline CDR1 reads NNHDY; CDR2 reads SYVADS. CDR3 protein: CASSDEGAHQDTQYF. The covered CDR3 bases are TGTGCCAGCAGTGATGAGGGGGCCCACCAAGACACCCAGTAC.

To note about this clone: Here the gene names and germline are mouse. From the germline J gene comes the end of the CDR3, since the read stops 1 residue before it. This sequence joins TRBV1 and TRBJ2-7; 9 bases map to TRBD2. V lost 0 bases, J lost 3 bases, and 3 bases stayed unmatched. This CDR3 has 15 residues. Germline V gene data show CDR1 as NSQYPW and CDR2 as LRSPGD (reference sequence). The sequenced CDR3 bases are TGCACCTGCAGTGCAGATTTGGGGGGGCGCTATGAACAGTAC. Its protein is CTCSADLGGRYEQY. The CDR3 in its entirety is CTCSADLGGRYEQYF.

A remark on this clone: The genes are named according to mouse. The sequence runs out 1 residue before the end of the CDR3; the remainder is reconstructed from the germline J gene. The V call is TRBV19, the J call TRBJ2-7, with a possible D match to TRBD1 (6 bases). Trimming pared 3 bases from V and 0 bases from J, leaving 7 bases between. The CDR3 covers 13 residues. The germline V gene encodes CDR1 FNHDT and CDR2 SITEND (reference sequence). The sequenced CDR3 bases are TGTGCCAGCAGTAGGGACACCTCCTATGAACAGTAC. Its protein is CASSRDTSYEQY. The full CDR3 protein is CASSRDTSYEQYF.

Points on this clone: Gene names are the mouse ones. Coverage ceases 1 residue before the CDR3 finishes, and the germline J gene fills in the end. The rearrangement uses TRBV13-3 and TRBJ2-2, with D uncertain. Trimming removed 3 bases at V and 1 base at J, with 10 bases between. CDR1 is NNHDY, CDR2 SYVADS, per germline. The CDR3 extends over 15 amino acids. CDR3 sequence: CASSGRLRNTGQLYF. Partial CDR3 DNA: TGTGCCAGCAGTGGAAGGCTGAGAAACACCGGGCAGCTCTAC.

A few counts support this clone. Gene names are mouse gene names. With the read ending 1 residue before the CDR3 end, the germline J gene is used to fill in that end. The chain joins TRBV19 to TRBJ1-4; D may be TRBD1 (5 bases). Germline CDR1 FNHDT, CDR2 SITEND (reference sequence). The germline V and J ends were trimmed by 3 bases and 4 bases, with 13 bases remaining between them. The CDR3 runs 15 residues. The sequenced CDR3 bases are TGTGCCAGCAGTACCACAGGACCCCGCAACGAAAGATTATTT. Its protein is CASSTTGPRNERLF. The full-length CDR3 reads as CASSTTGPRNERLFF.

Concerning this clone itself: Gene names and germline match the mouse. The CDR3 extends 1 residue past the end of the read, so its final part is completed from the germline J gene. The genes are TRBV29 and TRBJ2-4, with a tentative D call TRBD1 (5 bases). This CDR3 contains 13 residues. Between the trimmed V and J ends, which lost 5 bases and 0 bases, there was a span of 6 bases. Germline assignment: CDR1 MSHET and CDR2 SYDVDS. The part of the CDR3 DNA that was read is TGTGCTAGCAGTCCAGGGAGTCAAAACACCTTGTAC. Encoded protein: CASSPGSQNTLY. The CDR3 reads in full as CASSPGSQNTLYF.

This clone was seen only once. Gene names are the mouse ones. From the germline J gene comes the end of the CDR3, since the read stops 1 residue before it. Other DNA sequences in this sample translate to the same CDR3. The chain uses TRBV4 and TRBJ2-5; no definite D call. There are 14 residues in the CDR3. V lost 6 bases and J lost 0, with 10 bases in between. Germline-derived CDR1 and CDR2 are LGHDT and YNNKQL (reference sequence). CDR3 in amino acids: CASRRDFNQDTQYF. Incomplete CDR3 DNA: TGTGCCAGCAGACGAGACTTTAACCAAGACACCCAGTAC.